This entry is about one T cell receptor (beta chain). Antigen: not known. This specimen comes from a study of cytomegalovirus exposure and HLA in healthy donors. CDR1 and CDR2 (germline): SGHRS, YFSETQ. V lost 0 bases to trimming and J lost 3 bases, with 13 bases between them. CDR3 size: 16 residues. Regarding the study as a whole: Clonal expansion, a later analysis showed, was greater in HLA-associated TCR beta chains than in equally common others. Analysis performed later found more than 15,000 TCR beta sequences associated with HLA alleles at 0.05 false discovery rate. In a later analysis, TCR association rates varied by HLA locus: DRB1 most, HLA-C fewest.

The PCR ran on 60 Vbeta and 13 Jbeta primers. Method: immunoSEQ multiplex PCR; TCRdb's copy keeps in-frame clones and lacks some. This table holds 150,000 to 200,000 clones, under 75% found once. Specimen: PBMCs. This clonotype was obtained from a man aged 40-55 years in good health and CMV-seropositive. The V call is TRBV5-1, the J call TRBJ2-1; D possibly corresponds to TRBD2 (5 bases). The CDR3 bases are TGCGCCAGCAGCTTGGGGTACGGGAAAAACTACAATGAGCAGTTCTTC. Protein product: CASSLGYGKNYNEQFF.